A single sample is the source of the 8 T cell receptor beta chains below, sequenced in a study of identical twins. TCRdb recomputed calls from the 5' RACE reads with MiXCR, one row per CDR3 protein. The table has about 260,000 distinct CDR3 sequences, approximately 7% seen once; the top ten hold more than 3%. These data also featured in a second study, about yellow fever vaccine responses in identical twins.

The sequencing input was memory (CD45RO+) T cells sorted from blood. The source is a woman aged 18 to 35 in good health.

This clonotype was counted only a few times. The rearrangement uses TRBV20-1 and TRBJ2-7; 8 nucleotides agree with TRBD1. Per germline, CDR1 DFQATT and CDR2 SNEGSKA (reference sequence). V was pared by 5 bases and J by 4 bases, with 4 bases of the junction left unmatched. The CDR3 length is 12 residues. As DNA, the CDR3 is TGCAGTGCTCGGACAGGGATTTACGAGCAGTACGTC. Amino acids: CSARTGIYEQYV.

The gene calls are TRBV5-1 and TRBJ2-3; no clear D. Looked up from germline, CDR1 is SGHRS and CDR2 is YFSETQ. The CDR3 length is 15 residues. V shed 0 bases and J shed 4 bases, with 12 bases lying between them. CDR3 in amino acids: CASSLEGAKADTQYF. The DNA for the CDR3 is TGCGCCAGCAGCTTGGAAGGAGCCAAAGCAGATACGCAGTATTTT.

In the case of this clonotype: Given a much more abundant clone one base away, this may be a read error. The genes are TRBV12-3 or TRBV12-4 and TRBJ1-6, with TRBD1 matching 10 bases. This CDR3 spans 14 amino acids. In nucleotides, the CDR3 is TGTGTCAGCAGTGGACAGGGGGGTAATTCACCCCTCCACTTT. Encoded protein: CVSSGQGGNSPLHF.

This clonotype was detected many times. The chain couples TRBV10-1 to TRBJ2-1; D is perhaps TRBD2 (5 bases). The V end was cut by 2 bases, the J end by 3 bases, with 11 bases between. The CDR3 runs 15 residues. Per the germline V gene, CDR1 is WNHNN and CDR2 is SYGVQD (reference sequence). The CDR3 nucleotides read TGCGCCAGCAGTGAGGGCCAGCGGAGCTACAATGAGCAGTTCTTC. It codes for CASSEGQRSYNEQFF.

This clonotype was detected only a few times. Germline and junction disagree at one end, which may indicate a read error. The V and J genes are TRBV7-8 and TRBJ2-1, with 7 bases lining up with TRBD1. Germline V lookup: CDR1 SGHVS, CDR2 FQNEAQ. The CDR3 spans 16 residues. The CDR3 here is CASASDRVQFGNKQFF. The CDR3 DNA follows: TGTGCCAGCGCGAGCGACAGGGTCCAATTCGGCAATAAGCAGTTCTTC. Full variable domain (missing parts from reference TRBV7-8 and TRBJ2-1): GAGVSQSPRYKVAKRGQDVALRCDPISGHVSLFWYQQALGQGPEFLTYFQNEAQLDKSGLPSDRFFAERPEGSVSTLKIQRTQQEDSAVYLCASASDRVQFGNKQFFGPGTRLTVL.

This clonotype was seen only a few times. The chain links TRBV18 to TRBJ2-1, with 7 bases aligning to TRBD1. Germline V gene data show CDR1 as KGHSH and CDR2 as LQKENI. Losses at the gene ends were 6 bases for V and 1 base for J; bases not matched to a gene: 6. The length of the CDR3 is 15 residues. The CDR3 spells CASSRQGGSYNEQFF. DNA for the CDR3: TGTGCCAGCTCCCGACAGGGCGGGTCCTACAATGAGCAGTTCTTC.

This clonotype was detected only a few times. The chain is built from TRBV9 and TRBJ2-1; 9 nucleotides align to TRBD2. Per the germline V gene, CDR1 is SGDLS and CDR2 is YYNGEE. J gave up 0 bases and V 4 bases, and 14 bases lay outside the gene matches. The CDR3 runs to 19 residues. The CDR3 DNA is TGTGCCAGCAGCAAACGTCGTAGCGGGAGCGCAAGCTCCTACAATGAGCAGTTCTTC. The encoded protein is CASSKRRSGSASSYNEQFF.

This clonotype was observed a few times. The rearrangement links TRBV28 to TRBJ2-4, with D tentatively TRBD2 (6 bases). CDR1 and CDR2 (germline): MDHEN, SYDVKM. V lost 5 bases and J 1 base, leaving 12 bases between the germline ends. The CDR3 length is 15 residues. The CDR3 DNA reads TGTGCCAGCAGTGAGGGAGGTCGGGCCAAAAACATTCAGTACTTC. The encoded protein is CASSEGGRAKNIQYF.